One sample yielded the 13 T cell receptor beta chains listed below, sequenced in a study of cytomegalovirus exposure and HLA in healthy donors. Both 60 Vbeta primers and 13 Jbeta primers went into the PCR. Repertoires were generated with immunoSEQ multiplex PCR, while TCRdb's copy carries only in-frame clones and drops some. The sample gives about 160,000 clones, roughly 87% of which show up once; around 0.85% is in the top ten. The sample was PBMCs. The receptors here all came from a woman aged 25 to 45 in good health and CMV-seronegative.

The chain combines TRBV27 with TRBJ1-1; D possibly corresponds to TRBD1 (6 bases). The CDR3 runs 13 residues. Trimming left V 8 bases short and J 0 bases short, with 10 bases between. Per germline, CDR1 MNHEY and CDR2 SMNVEV (reference sequence). The CDR3 reads CASGGALNTEAFF. CDR3 bases: TGTGCCAGCGGGGGGGCTTTGAACACTGAAGCTTTCTTT.

The CDR3 spells CASTPRGEDEQFF. CDR3 nucleotide sequence: TGTGCCAGTACGCCCAGGGGTGAGGATGAGCAGTTCTTC. The V call is TRBV19, the J call TRBJ2-1; perhaps TRBD1 as D (6 bases). The germline V gene encodes CDR1 LNHDA and CDR2 SQIVND (reference sequence). The CDR3 is made up of 13 amino acids. Trimming took 7 bases from V and 8 from J, leaving 15 bases between them.

The chain couples TRBV9 to TRBJ1-4, with D possibly TRBD1 on 5 matching bases. The length of the CDR3 is 15 residues. V was shortened by 0 bases and J by 4 bases, with 10 bases between the two germline ends. Per the germline V gene, CDR1 is SGDLS and CDR2 is YYNGEE. CDR3 region: CASSVATGNNEKLFF. CDR3 DNA sequence: TGTGCCAGCAGCGTAGCTACAGGAAATAATGAAAAACTGTTTTTT. Filled out from reference TRBV9 and TRBJ1-4, the complete variable domain reads DSGVTQTPKHLITATGQRVTLRCSPRSGDLSVYWYQQSLDQGLQFLIQYYNGEERAKGNILERFSAQQFPDLHSELNLSSLELGDSALYFCASSVATGNNEKLFFGSGTQLSVL.

V is TRBV7-6 and J is TRBJ2-7; tentative D call: TRBD2 (6 bases). CDR3 length equals 16 residues. V lost 1 base and J lost 5, with 18 bases in between. The germline V gene encodes CDR1 SGHVS and CDR2 FNYEAQ. CDR3 loop: CASSLGPWGGKDEQYF. In nucleotides, the CDR3 is TGTGCCAGCAGCTTAGGACCTTGGGGAGGAAAGGACGAGCAGTACTTC.

The chain has TRBV6-1 and TRBJ1-2, with TRBD1 matching over 11 bases. CDR1 and CDR2 (germline): MNHNS, SASEGT. This CDR3 comprises 14 residues. Trimming removed 7 bases from V and 4 bases from J; junction bases left unmatched: 5. In DNA form, the CDR3 reads TGTGCCAGCAACCGGGACAGGGGGGCCTATGGCTACACCTTC. Translating it yields CASNRDRGAYGYTF.

The chain links TRBV7-6 to TRBJ2-3, with 7 nucleotides matching TRBD2. J gave up 3 bases and V 1 base, and 7 bases lay outside the gene matches. There are 16 residues in the CDR3. Germline loops: CDR1 SGHVS, CDR2 FNYEAQ. The CDR3 nucleotides are TGTGCCAGCAGCTTAGTGGGCGTGGGGGGGACAGATACGCAGTATTTT. Protein: CASSLVGVGGTDTQYF.

This rearrangement joins TRBV10-1 to TRBJ1-5; 7 nucleotides agree with TRBD1. J was trimmed by 1 base and V by 6 bases; bases with no gene match: 9. CDR3 length equals 16 residues. Germline V gene sequence: CDR1 WNHNN, CDR2 SYGVQD (reference sequence). CDR3 sequence reads: CASSRGVLGSNQPQHF. In DNA form, the CDR3 reads TGCGCCAGCAGCAGGGGGGTTTTGGGGAGCAATCAGCCCCAGCATTTT.

The chain carries TRBV29-1 and TRBJ2-2; no clear D gene. Germline V CDR1 and CDR2: SQVTM, ANQGSEA. The CDR3 has 11 amino acids. V was trimmed by 5 bases and J by 8 bases, leaving 9 bases between them. For the CDR3, the DNA is TGCAGCGTTCGAGGTTTGGGGGAGCTGTTTTTT. As protein: CSVRGLGELFF.

V and J are TRBV7-2 and TRBJ1-2; the match to TRBD1 covers 7 bases. Germline V gene data show CDR1 as SGHTA and CDR2 as FQGNSA. J lost 4 bases, V lost 4 bases, and 9 bases had no gene match. The CDR3 contains 15 residues. This chain's CDR3 is CASSSSAGQLYGYTF. The CDR3 region has the DNA TGTGCCAGCAGCTCAAGCGCGGGACAGCTCTATGGCTACACCTTC.

The chain uses TRBV28 and TRBJ2-7; TRBD1 matches at 7 bases. CDR1 and CDR2 from the germline V gene are MDHEN and SYDVKM. V lost 4 bases, J lost 2 bases, and 20 bases stayed unmatched. The CDR3 consists of 19 residues. The CDR3 loop is CASSSSLGIWTGLPYEQYF. CDR3 sequence (DNA): TGTGCCAGCAGTTCCTCCCTGGGGATTTGGACAGGTCTACCCTACGAGCAGTACTTC.

The chain couples TRBV5-1 to TRBJ1-6; D remains ambiguous. From germline, CDR1 is SGHRS and CDR2 YFSETQ. Deletions cut 0 bases from V and 6 bases from J, with 13 bases between. This CDR3 spans 16 amino acids. CDR3 in amino acids: CASSLGGSDLNSPLHF. The CDR3 DNA sequence: TGCGCCAGCAGCTTGGGTGGCAGCGACCTTAATTCACCCCTCCACTTT.

The rearrangement links TRBV19 to TRBJ1-5, with 7 bases aligning to TRBD1. V shed 5 bases and J 6 bases; nucleotides not matched to a gene: 10. Germline loops: CDR1 LNHDA, CDR2 SQIVND (reference sequence). CDR3 length: 15 amino acids. The CDR3 DNA reads as TGTGCCAGTAGTGCCCAGACAGGGTTTGGTCAGCCCCAGCATTTT. It specifies CASSAQTGFGQPQHF.

This rearrangement joins TRBV7-9 to TRBJ2-7; D unresolved. Germline V gene lookup returns CDR1 SEHNR and CDR2 FQNEAQ (reference sequence). The CDR3 is 11 amino acids. Trimming took off 1 base at V and 6 bases at J, with 4 bases between the two ends. The CDR3 is CASSLVVEQYF. CDR3 bases: TGTGCCAGCAGCTTAGTAGTCGAGCAGTACTTC.